These 18 T cell receptor beta chains were sequenced from one sample in a study of blood T cell repertoires in COVID-19. Assay: immunoSEQ multiplex PCR; the TCRdb copy retains only in-frame clones and omits some. The sample holds around 150,000 clones, about four fifths seen once. Sequencing input: peripheral blood. The receptor source for this set is a woman of 80 years or more in a cohort sampled during active or convalescent COVID-19.

This clone came up once. The rearrangement links TRBV15 to TRBJ2-7; tentative D call: TRBD2 (6 bases). V was shortened by 2 bases and J by 3 bases, with 8 bases between the two germline ends. Germline V gives CDR1 LNHNV, CDR2 YYDKDF (reference sequence). This CDR3 is built from 13 residues. The chain's CDR3 is CATSRLGGYEQYF. The DNA for the CDR3 is TGTGCCACCAGCAGATTGGGGGGCTACGAGCAGTACTTC. Together with reference TRBV15 and TRBJ2-7, the CDR3 gives the full variable domain: DAMVIQNPRYQVTQFGKPVTLSCSQTLNHNVMYWYQQKSSQAPKLLFHYYDKDFNNEADTPDNFQSRRPNTSFCFLDIRSPGLGDTAMYLCATSRLGGYEQYFGPGTRLTVT.

This clone is a singleton in its sample. The J gene is TRBJ2-5, the V gene TRBV28; 9 positions agree with TRBD2. Germline-derived CDR1 and CDR2 are MDHEN and SYDVKM. The CDR3 is 15 residues long. V lost 7 bases to trimming and J lost 3 bases; unmatched junction nucleotides: 9. The CDR3 is CASTAPGLAKETQYF. The CDR3 coding sequence is TGTGCCAGCACTGCCCCGGGACTAGCAAAAGAGACCCAGTACTTC.

This rearrangement joins TRBV2 to TRBJ2-2; tentative D call: TRBD1 (6 bases). CDR1 is SNHLY and CDR2 is FYNNEI in the germline V gene. CDR3 length equals 15 residues. V gave up 8 bases and J gave up 0 bases, with 13 bases separating them. The CDR3 spells CASRRQGSNTGELFF. The CDR3 coding sequence is TGTGCCAGCCGACGGCAGGGGTCGAACACCGGGGAGCTGTTTTTT.

V usage is TRBV6-1 and J usage is TRBJ1-4; a possible D gene is TRBD1 (5 bases). CDR3 length: 17 amino acids. Germline V gene lookup returns CDR1 MNHNS and CDR2 SASEGT. Deletions cut 4 bases from V and 1 base from J, with 16 bases between. The CDR3 sequence: CASSALTGGETNEKLFF. DNA for the CDR3: TGTGCCAGCAGTGCCCTGACGGGGGGAGAAACTAATGAAAAACTGTTTTTT.

The V and J genes are TRBV28 and TRBJ1-1; D is possibly TRBD1 (6 bases). The CDR3 spans 15 residues. The V and J ends lost 3 bases and 3 bases respectively, with 14 bases between them. Looked up from germline, CDR1 is MDHEN and CDR2 is SYDVKM. Written as DNA, the CDR3 is TGTGCCAGCAGTTTCCAGGGGCTTTCGGACACTGAAGCTTTCTTT. Translated: CASSFQGLSDTEAFF.

The sample holds a few counts of this clone. The gene calls are TRBV18 and TRBJ2-2, with 7 bases aligning to TRBD2. The CDR3 is 16 amino acids. After removal of 2 bases from V and 2 bases from J, the junction contained 5 bases not matched to a gene. CDR1 KGHSH and CDR2 LQKENI come from the germline V gene. The CDR3 region is CASSPVGGINTGELFF. CDR3 DNA: TGTGCCAGCTCACCAGTCGGGGGGATCAACACCGGGGAGCTGTTTTTT.

This clone was observed a single time. The genes are TRBV7-8 and TRBJ2-1; a possible D gene is TRBD1 (6 bases). CDR1 is SGHVS, CDR2 FQNEAQ, per germline. The CDR3 loop spans 16 amino acids. Trimming left V 0 bases short and J 10 bases short, with 19 bases between. The CDR3 region is CASSLATTGGLGEQFF. The CDR3 nucleotides read TGTGCCAGCAGCTTAGCGACGACAGGTGGTTTAGGAGAGCAGTTCTTC.

The genes are TRBV4-3 and TRBJ1-2; 8 bases line up with TRBD1. From germline, CDR1 is LGHNA and CDR2 YSLEER. Trimming removed 0 bases from V and 7 bases from J; junction bases left unmatched: 13. The CDR3 loop spans 17 amino acids. In DNA, the CDR3 is TGCGCCAGCAGCCAAGATCGAGTTTCCAGGGGGCAGGGTGGCTACACCTTC. Translation: CASSQDRVSRGQGGYTF.

The chain joins TRBV21-1 to TRBJ2-7; the DNA was not compared with TRBD1, the D call given in the table. TRBV21-1 is labeled a pseudogene. This CDR3 contains 15 residues. The CDR3 here is CASSTGQGAFYEQYV. CDR3 nucleotides: TGTGCCAGCAGCACGGGACAGGGGGCTTTCTACGAGCAGTACGTC.

This chain links TRBV21-1 with TRBJ1-5; TRBD1, as called in the table, went unchecked against the DNA. TRBV21-1 is annotated as a pseudogene. The CDR3 covers 15 residues. This CDR3 is CASSKEDRGNQPQHF. The CDR3 region has the DNA TGTGCCAGCAGCAAAGAGGACAGGGGGAATCAGCCCCAGCATTTT.

This clone has a single count. V and J are TRBV9 and TRBJ2-2, with 9 bases that match TRBD1. The CDR3 has 17 amino acids. V shed 0 bases, J shed 5 bases, and the junction held 8 bases outside the gene matches. Germline CDR1 and CDR2: SGDLS and YYNGEE. CDR3 in amino acids: CASSVAGTGGGTGELFF. The CDR3 DNA reads as TGTGCCAGCAGCGTAGCGGGCACAGGGGGCGGAACCGGGGAGCTGTTTTTT.

The chain links TRBV5-4 to TRBJ2-3; TRBD2 matches 11 bases. The CDR3 contains 15 residues. Looked up from germline, CDR1 is SGHNT and CDR2 is YYREEE (reference sequence). Trimming at V came to 4 bases and at J to 6 bases, leaving 7 bases not matched to a gene. The CDR3 DNA follows: TGTGCCAGCAGCGCCCGACTAGCGGGGAAGGATACGCAGTATTTT. It translates to CASSARLAGKDTQYF.

The chain joins TRBV5-1 to TRBJ2-2; maybe TRBD1 (5 bases). This CDR3 spans 13 amino acids. CDR1 is SGHRS and CDR2 is YFSETQ in the germline V gene. The V end was cut by 3 bases, the J end by 4 bases, with 7 bases between. The CDR3 protein is CASSSRVTGELFF. For the CDR3, the DNA is TGCGCCAGCAGCTCCAGGGTCACCGGGGAGCTGTTTTTT.

The chain employs TRBV7-9 and TRBJ2-3; 10 bases match TRBD1. CDR3 length: 15 amino acids. V trimming: 3 bases; J trimming: 8 bases; junction bases outside the gene matches: 8. CDR1 is SEHNR and CDR2 is FQNEAQ in the germline V gene (reference sequence). The CDR3 loop reads CASSLTGGATGTQYF. CDR3 DNA sequence: TGTGCCAGCAGCTTGACAGGGGGCGCGACCGGTACGCAGTATTTT.

The chain carries TRBV9 and TRBJ2-1; 8 bases line up with TRBD2. The germline gives CDR1 SGDLS, CDR2 YYNGEE. V lost 4 bases, J lost 9 bases, and 9 bases stayed unmatched. The CDR3 is made up of 14 amino acids. The CDR3 loop reads CASSQRTSMREQFF. The DNA of the CDR3 is TGTGCCAGCAGCCAAAGGACTAGCATGCGTGAGCAGTTCTTC.

The chain uses TRBV7-2 and TRBJ1-2; the D gene is possibly TRBD1 (6 bases). V was shortened by 0 bases and J by 4 bases, with 9 bases between the two germline ends. From germline, CDR1 is SGHTA and CDR2 FQGNSA. The CDR3 sequence is 14 residues long. The DNA for the CDR3 is TGTGCCAGCAGCTTAGCGCAGGGGACCTATGGCTACACCTTC. Protein: CASSLAQGTYGYTF.

J is TRBJ2-1 and V is TRBV6-6; D perhaps matches TRBD1 (5 bases). The ends were cut back, 5 bases at V and 5 bases at J, with 22 bases in the middle. Germline assignment: CDR1 MNHNY and CDR2 SVGAGI (reference sequence). The CDR3 has 17 amino acids. The CDR3 bases are TGTGCCAGCAGTCACCAGCTTGGACACCTAAGTCACAATGAGCAGTTCTTC. Residues: CASSHQLGHLSHNEQFF.

This clone is medium-sized. This chain connects TRBV2 to TRBJ1-1, with TRBD1 as a possible D gene (6 bases). The CDR3 spans 13 residues. Between the trimmed V and J ends, which lost 4 bases and 3 bases, there was a span of 9 bases. Looked up from germline, CDR1 is SNHLY and CDR2 is FYNNEI. CDR3 sequence: CASSGQEYTEAFF. The CDR3 nucleotides read TGTGCCAGCAGTGGACAGGAGTACACTGAAGCTTTCTTT.